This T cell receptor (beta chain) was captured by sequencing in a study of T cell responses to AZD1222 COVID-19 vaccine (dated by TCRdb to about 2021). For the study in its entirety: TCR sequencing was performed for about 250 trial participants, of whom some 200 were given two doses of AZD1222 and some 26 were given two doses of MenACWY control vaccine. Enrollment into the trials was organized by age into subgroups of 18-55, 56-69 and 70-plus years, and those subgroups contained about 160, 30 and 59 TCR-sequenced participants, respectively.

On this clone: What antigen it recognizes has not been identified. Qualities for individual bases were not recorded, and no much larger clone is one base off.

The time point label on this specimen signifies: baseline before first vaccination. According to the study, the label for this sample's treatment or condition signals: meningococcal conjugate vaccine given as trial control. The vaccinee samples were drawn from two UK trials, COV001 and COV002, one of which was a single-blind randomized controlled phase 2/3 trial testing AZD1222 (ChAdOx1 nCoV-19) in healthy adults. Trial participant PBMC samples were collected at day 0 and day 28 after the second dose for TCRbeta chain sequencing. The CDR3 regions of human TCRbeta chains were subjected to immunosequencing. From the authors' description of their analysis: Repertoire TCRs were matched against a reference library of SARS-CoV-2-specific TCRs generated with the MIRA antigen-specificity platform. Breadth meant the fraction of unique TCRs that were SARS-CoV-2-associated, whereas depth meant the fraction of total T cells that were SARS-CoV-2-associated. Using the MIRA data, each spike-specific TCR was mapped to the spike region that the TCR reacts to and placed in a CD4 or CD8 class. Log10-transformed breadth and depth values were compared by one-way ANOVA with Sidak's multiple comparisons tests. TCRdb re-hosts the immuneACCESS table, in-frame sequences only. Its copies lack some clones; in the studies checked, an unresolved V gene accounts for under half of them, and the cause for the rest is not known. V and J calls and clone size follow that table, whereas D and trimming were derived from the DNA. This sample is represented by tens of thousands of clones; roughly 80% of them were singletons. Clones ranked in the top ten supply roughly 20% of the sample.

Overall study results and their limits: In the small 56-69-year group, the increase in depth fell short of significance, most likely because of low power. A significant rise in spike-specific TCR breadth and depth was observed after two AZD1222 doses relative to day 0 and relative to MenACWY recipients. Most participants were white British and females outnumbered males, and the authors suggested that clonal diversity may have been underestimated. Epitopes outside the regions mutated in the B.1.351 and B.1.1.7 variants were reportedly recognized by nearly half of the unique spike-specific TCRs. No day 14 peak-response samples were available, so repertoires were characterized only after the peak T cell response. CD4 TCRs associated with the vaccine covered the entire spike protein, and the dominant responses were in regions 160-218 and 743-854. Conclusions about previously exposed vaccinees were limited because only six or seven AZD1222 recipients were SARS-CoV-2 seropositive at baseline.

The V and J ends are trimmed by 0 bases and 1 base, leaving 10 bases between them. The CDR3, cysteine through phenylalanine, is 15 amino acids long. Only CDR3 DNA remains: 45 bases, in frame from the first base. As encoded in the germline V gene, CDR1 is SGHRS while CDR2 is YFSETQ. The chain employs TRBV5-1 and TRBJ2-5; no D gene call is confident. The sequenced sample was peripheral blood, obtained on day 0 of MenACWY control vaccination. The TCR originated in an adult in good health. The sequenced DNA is TGCGCCAGCAGCTTGGCCTCGGCCCTCCAAGAGACCCAGTACTTC. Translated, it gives CASSLASALQETQYF.